Listed here are 22 T cell receptor beta chains from one sample, sequenced in a study of cytomegalovirus exposure and HLA in healthy donors. PCR employed 60 Vbeta and 13 Jbeta primers. Using immunoSEQ multiplex PCR, the repertoire was profiled, and TCRdb retains in-frame clones only, with some absent. Of around 150,000 clones in the sample, 64% were seen once. The sequenced material came from PBMCs. The receptors derive from a woman between 25 and 40 years old in good health and CMV-seropositive.

The V call is TRBV5-1, the J call TRBJ2-7; the D gene is possibly TRBD2 (5 bases). Trimming took 2 bases from V and 5 from J, leaving 11 bases between them. Germline assignment: CDR1 SGHRS and CDR2 YFSETQ. The CDR3 consists of 13 residues. The CDR3 sequence is CASSFDGKNEQYF. The CDR3 DNA reads as TGCGCCAGCAGCTTCGACGGGAAGAACGAGCAGTACTTC.

This clone appeared a single time. V is TRBV4-2 and J is TRBJ2-3; 8 bases are shared with TRBD2. The length of the CDR3 is 20 residues. V lost 4 bases, J lost 1 base, and 19 bases stayed unmatched. Germline V lookup: CDR1 LGHNA, CDR2 YNFKEQ. In DNA, the CDR3 is TGTGCCAGCAGCCGTCGTGGCGTGCTCGAGAGCGGGAGTCGCACAGATACGCAGTATTTT. It translates to CASSRRGVLESGSRTDTQYF.

This clone was seen more than once but under ten times. This chain connects TRBV2 to TRBJ1-4; D not resolved. The CDR3 is made up of 16 amino acids. The germline V gene has CDR1 SNHLY and CDR2 FYNNEI. Trimming stripped 8 bases from V and 0 bases from J, with 16 bases between. The CDR3 DNA reads as TGTGCCAGCCTTAGAGCTATAGCCGCAACTAATGAAAAACTGTTTTTT. Translated, it gives CASLRAIAATNEKLFF.

The J gene is TRBJ2-2, the V gene TRBV28, with TRBD1 matching over 7 bases. Per the germline V gene, CDR1 is MDHEN and CDR2 is SYDVKM. Trimming at V came to 1 base and at J to 14 bases, leaving 4 bases not matched to a gene. This CDR3 has 12 residues. CDR3 DNA sequence: TGTGCCAGCAGTTTATTGCAGGGGGTTCTGTTTTTT. It codes for CASSLLQGVLFF.

J is TRBJ1-6 and V is TRBV6-1; 7 nucleotides agree with TRBD1. The length of the CDR3 is 17 residues. Losses at the gene ends were 1 base for V and 4 bases for J; bases not matched to a gene: 7. Germline CDR1 reads MNHNS; CDR2 reads SASEGT. DNA of the CDR3: TGTGCCAGCAGTGAAGTATCGGGGACAGCTTATAATTCACCCCTCCACTTT. It specifies CASSEVSGTAYNSPLHF.

The rearrangement uses TRBV19 and TRBJ1-5; TRBD1 matches 9 bases. J gave up 5 bases and V 4 bases, and 9 bases lay outside the gene matches. The CDR3 spans 16 residues. The germline V gene has CDR1 LNHDA and CDR2 SQIVND (reference sequence). This CDR3 reads CASSRKDRGLYQPQHF. For the CDR3, the DNA is TGTGCCAGTAGTAGAAAGGACAGGGGCCTTTATCAGCCCCAGCATTTT. Full variable domain (remainder filled in from reference TRBV19 and TRBJ1-5): DGGITQSPKYLFRKEGQNVTLSCEQNLNHDAMYWYRQDPGQGLRLIYYSQIVNDFQKGDIAEGYSVSREKKESFPLTVTSAQKNPTAFYLCASSRKDRGLYQPQHFGDGTRLSIL.

A few counts support this clone. This chain connects TRBV28 to TRBJ1-1; the D is unclear. Trimming stripped 8 bases from V and 1 base from J, with 8 bases between. Germline CDR1 and CDR2: MDHEN and SYDVKM. This CDR3 contains 12 residues. The CDR3 loop reads CASGTENTEAFF. The CDR3 DNA is TGTGCCAGCGGCACCGAGAACACTGAAGCTTTCTTT.

V usage is TRBV28 and J usage is TRBJ2-5; TRBD1 might be the D (6 bases). This CDR3 contains 14 residues. CDR1 and CDR2 from the germline V gene are MDHEN and SYDVKM. Between the trimmed V and J ends, which lost 6 bases and 0 bases, there was a span of 11 bases. The chain's CDR3 is CASSIRGHQETQYF. The CDR3 DNA reads as TGTGCCAGCAGCATCAGGGGACACCAAGAGACCCAGTACTTC.

The V call is TRBV7-9, the J call TRBJ1-1; D might be TRBD1 (6 bases). This CDR3 has 12 amino acids. The germline CDR1 and CDR2 sequences are SEHNR and FQNEAQ (reference sequence). V was pared by 5 bases and J by 4 bases, with 8 bases between. CDR3 sequence: CASSQGPTEAFF. CDR3 DNA sequence: TGTGCCAGCAGCCAGGGGCCCACTGAAGCTTTCTTT.

The CDR3 protein is CASSLHSAGNTIYF. The CDR3 DNA reads as TGTGCCAGCAGCTTACATAGTGCTGGAAACACCATATATTTT. The V and J genes are TRBV7-9 and TRBJ1-3; D gene unclear. The germline gives CDR1 SEHNR, CDR2 FQNEAQ (reference sequence). This CDR3 spans 14 amino acids. V dropped 2 bases and J dropped 2 bases, with 7 bases sitting between them. Full variable domain (remainder filled in from reference TRBV7-9 and TRBJ1-3): DTGVSQNPRHKITKRGQNVTFRCDPISEHNRLYWYRQTLGQGPEFLTYFQNEAQLEKSRLLSDRFSAERPKGSFSTLEIQRTEQGDSAMYLCASSLHSAGNTIYFGEGSWLTVV.

The CDR3 nucleotides read TGTGCCAGCAGCTTTGCCTTTGGCAACTCTGGAAACACCATATATTTT. Amino acid sequence: CASSFAFGNSGNTIYF. The gene calls are TRBV5-6 and TRBJ1-3; D uncertain. Germline lookup yields CDR1 SGHDT and CDR2 YYEEEE. The V gene lost 2 bases and the J gene lost 0 bases, with 12 bases spanning the gap. The CDR3 length is 16 residues.

The CDR3 here is CASSDRPGGYNEQFF. CDR3 coding DNA: TGTGCCAGCAGTGATCGTCCCGGGGGCTACAATGAGCAGTTCTTC. The J gene is TRBJ2-1, the V gene TRBV2, with D perhaps TRBD2 (6 bases). Trimming removed 3 bases from V and 3 bases from J, with 12 bases in between. The CDR3 has 15 amino acids. Germline loops: CDR1 SNHLY, CDR2 FYNNEI.

This clone was recorded many times. The chain joins TRBV28 to TRBJ2-5; D gene ambiguous. CDR3 length equals 14 residues. CDR1 is MDHEN, CDR2 SYDVKM, per germline. V was pared by 2 bases and J by 5 bases, with 12 bases between. This CDR3 is CASSLPPSGETQYF. In DNA, the CDR3 is TGTGCCAGCAGTTTACCCCCTAGTGGGGAGACCCAGTACTTC.

V and J are TRBV27 and TRBJ1-5; no clear D. CDR1 is MNHEY and CDR2 is SMNVEV in the germline V gene (reference sequence). Trimming took off 2 bases at V and 7 bases at J, with 9 bases between the two ends. The CDR3 has 13 amino acids. This CDR3 is CASSLTGNQPQHF. The CDR3 region has the DNA TGTGCCAGCAGTTTAACGGGGAACCAGCCCCAGCATTTT.

V is TRBV6-5 and J is TRBJ2-7; D gene unclear. The CDR3 has 13 amino acids. V lost 0 bases to trimming and J lost 4 bases, with 7 bases between them. Germline CDR1 MNHEY, CDR2 SVGAGI. The CDR3 DNA follows: TGTGCCAGCAGTTACTCGGCCTCTTACGAGCAGTACTTC. Protein sequence: CASSYSASYEQYF.

V gene TRBV27 combines with J gene TRBJ1-3; D is undetermined. Germline V CDR1 and CDR2: MNHEY, SMNVEV (reference sequence). The CDR3 loop spans 13 amino acids. V was pared by 0 bases and J by 4 bases, with 4 bases between. CDR3 region: CASSLSKGNTIYF. As DNA, the CDR3 is TGTGCCAGCAGTTTATCTAAAGGAAACACCATATATTTT.

This rearrangement joins TRBV5-4 to TRBJ2-7, with D unresolved. Germline V gene data show CDR1 as SGHNT and CDR2 as YYREEE (reference sequence). The V end lost 4 bases, the J end lost 7 bases, and 15 bases lay between the germline ends. There are 13 residues in the CDR3. In nucleotides, the CDR3 is TGTGCCAGCAGCCTACCCCCCACTTGGGAGCAGTACTTC. The encoded protein is CASSLPPTWEQYF.

The V gene is TRBV11-2, the J gene TRBJ1-1; D not certain. This CDR3 has 14 amino acids. V was cut by 4 bases and J by 4 bases, with 13 bases left in between. In germline, CDR1 is SGHAT, CDR2 FQNNGV. CDR3 amino acids: CASSSSGILTEAFF. The CDR3 nucleotides read TGTGCCAGCAGCTCTAGCGGGATTCTCACTGAAGCTTTCTTT.

This chain links TRBV10-2 with TRBJ1-6, with 9 nucleotides matching TRBD1. CDR1 WSHSY and CDR2 SAAADI come from the germline V gene. The CDR3 spans 14 residues. V gave up 7 bases and J gave up 10 bases; unmatched junction bases: 8. CDR3 region: CASNGDREDSPLHF. The CDR3 nucleotides read TGCGCCAGCAACGGGGACAGGGAGGACTCACCCCTCCACTTT.

The gene calls are TRBV6-5 and TRBJ2-1, with D maybe TRBD1 (5 bases). The CDR3 extends over 14 amino acids. The V gene lost 2 bases and the J gene lost 2 bases, with 7 bases spanning the gap. Germline V gene data show CDR1 as MNHEY and CDR2 as SVGAGI. The CDR3 loop is CASSYGAPYNEQFF. CDR3 in DNA: TGTGCCAGCAGTTACGGGGCACCCTACAATGAGCAGTTCTTC.

V and J are TRBV7-6 and TRBJ2-5; D is possibly TRBD2 (5 bases). Trimming left V 5 bases short and J 3 bases short, with 25 bases between. Germline CDR1 and CDR2: SGHVS and FNYEAQ. The CDR3 contains 18 residues. The CDR3 bases are TGTGCCAGCAGCCCTCAAGGCCTCCCCCGGGGAAGGAAAGAGACCCAGTACTTC. Translated: CASSPQGLPRGRKETQYF.

V and J are TRBV9 and TRBJ2-1, with a possible D match to TRBD2 (5 bases). The CDR3 is 15 amino acids. Trimming removed 6 bases from V and 0 bases from J, with 13 bases in between. In germline, CDR1 is SGDLS, CDR2 YYNGEE. The CDR3 DNA follows: TGTGCCAGCAACCCTGTAGGGAGCTCCTACAATGAGCAGTTCTTC. This gives the protein CASNPVGSSYNEQFF.